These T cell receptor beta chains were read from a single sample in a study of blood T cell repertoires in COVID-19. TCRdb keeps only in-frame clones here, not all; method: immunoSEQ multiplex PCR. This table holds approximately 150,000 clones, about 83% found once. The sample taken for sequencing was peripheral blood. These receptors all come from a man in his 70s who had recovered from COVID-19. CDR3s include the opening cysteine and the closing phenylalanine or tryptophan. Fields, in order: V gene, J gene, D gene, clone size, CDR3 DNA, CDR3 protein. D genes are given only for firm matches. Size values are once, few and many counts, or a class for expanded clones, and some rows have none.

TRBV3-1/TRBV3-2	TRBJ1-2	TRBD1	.	TGTGCCAGCAGCCAGGCCGGGACAGGGACCTTC	CASSQAGTGTF
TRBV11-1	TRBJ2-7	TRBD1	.	TGTGCCAGCAGCTACAGGGGGAATTTCTACGAGCAGTACTTC	CASSYRGNFYEQYF
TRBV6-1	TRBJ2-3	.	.	TGTGCCAGCAGTGAACCAGGGGCGGGAGATACGCAGTATTTT	CASSEPGAGDTQYF
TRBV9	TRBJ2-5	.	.	TGTGCCAGCAGCGTAGAAGGAGGGCAAGAGACCCAGTACTTC	CASSVEGGQETQYF
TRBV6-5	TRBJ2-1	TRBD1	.	TGTGCCAGCGAAGGACACAGGGGGAATGAGCAGTTCTTC	CASEGHRGNEQFF
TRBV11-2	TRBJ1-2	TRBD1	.	TGTGCCAGCAGCTTAGGGGACAGAAACTATGGCTACACCTTC	CASSLGDRNYGYTF
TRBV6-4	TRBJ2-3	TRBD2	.	TGTGCCAGCAGTGACTCACCAACTAGCGCAGATACGCAGTATTTT	CASSDSPTSADTQYF
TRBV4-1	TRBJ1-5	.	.	TGCGCCAGCAGCCAGTCGGGACTGAGCAATCAGCCCCAGCATTTT	CASSQSGLSNQPQHF
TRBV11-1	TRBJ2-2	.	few	TGTGCCAGCAGCGATCCCAGCGCGAACACCGGGGAGCTGTTTTTT	CASSDPSANTGELFF
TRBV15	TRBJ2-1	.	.	TGTGCCACCAGCAGAGGGAGTGGCTTTGCGGGATTCTCCTACAATGAGCAGTTCTTC	CATSRGSGFAGFSYNEQFF
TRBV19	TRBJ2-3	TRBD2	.	TGTGCCAGTAGTCCGGGACTAGCGGGAGGCGCAGATACGCAGTATTTT	CASSPGLAGGADTQYF
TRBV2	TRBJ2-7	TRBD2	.	TGTGCCAGCAGTGAAGGGACTAGCGGGAGGGTCTACGAGCAGTACTTC	CASSEGTSGRVYEQYF
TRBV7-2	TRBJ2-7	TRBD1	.	TGTGCCAGCAGCTTAGGGGGACAGACCACCTACGAGCAGTACTTC	CASSLGGQTTYEQYF
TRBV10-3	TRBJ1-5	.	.	TGTGCCATCAGTGAGTCACTCAGCAGCGGGCAGCCCCAGCATTTT	CAISESLSSGQPQHF
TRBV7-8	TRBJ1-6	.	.	TGTGCCAGCAGCCCCCCTTCTAATTCACCCCTCCACTTT	CASSPPSNSPLHF
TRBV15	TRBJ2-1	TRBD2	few	TGTGCCACCAGCAGAACGACTAGCGGAGGACCCCGCTACAATGAGCAGTTCTTC	CATSRTTSGGPRYNEQFF
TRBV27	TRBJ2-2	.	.	TGTGCCAGCAGTTTACCAGGGGTGGGCACCGGGGAGCTGTTTTTT	CASSLPGVGTGELFF
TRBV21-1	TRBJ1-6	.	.	TGTGCCAGCAGCAAGAGGGAGGAACAGAGGGAGTCACCCCTCCACTTT	CASSKREEQRESPLHF
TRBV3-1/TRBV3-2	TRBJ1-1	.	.	TGTGCCAGCAGCCCCACCCCCGGGACACCAAACACTGAAGCTTTCTTT	CASSPTPGTPNTEAFF
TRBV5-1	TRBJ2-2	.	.	TGCGCCAGCAGCGTAAACACCGGGGAGCTGTTTTTT	CASSVNTGELFF
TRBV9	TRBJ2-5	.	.	TGTGCCAGCAGCGTATTGGGCCAAGTGGGAGAGACCCAGTACTTC	CASSVLGQVGETQYF
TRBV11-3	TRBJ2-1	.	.	TGTGCCAGCAGCCAAGGGGGAAGGTGGTACAATGAGCAGTTCTTC	CASSQGGRWYNEQFF
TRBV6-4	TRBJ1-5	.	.	TGTGCCAGGCAGCTGGGGCTCCAGCCCCAGCATTTT	CARQLGLQPQHF
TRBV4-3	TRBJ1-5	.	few	TGCGCCAGCAGCCAAGATCCAGGGAACAGGGGCAATCAGCCCCAGCATTTT	CASSQDPGNRGNQPQHF
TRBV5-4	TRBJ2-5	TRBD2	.	TGTGCCAGCAGCTTGGGGACTAGCGGGAGGTGGGAGACCCAGTACTTC	CASSLGTSGRWETQYF
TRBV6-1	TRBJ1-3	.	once	TGTGCCAGCAGTGAAGGAGGGTATGGAAACACCATATATTTT	CASSEGGYGNTIYF
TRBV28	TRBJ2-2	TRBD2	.	TGTGCCAGCAGTTGGGCCGGGAGGTCGAACACCGGGGAGCTGTTTTTT	CASSWAGRSNTGELFF
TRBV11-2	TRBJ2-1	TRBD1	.	TGTGCCAGCAGCCCCGGACAGGGGATGGCCTACAATGAGCAGTTCTTC	CASSPGQGMAYNEQFF
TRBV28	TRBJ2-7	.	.	TGTGCCAGCAGAACGACAGGAATAACCTCCTACGAGCAGTACTTC	CASRTTGITSYEQYF
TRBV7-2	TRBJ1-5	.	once	TGTGCCAGCAGCTTAATCGAGAGGCAGCCCCAGCATTTT	CASSLIERQPQHF
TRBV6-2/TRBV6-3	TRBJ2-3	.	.	TGTGCCAGCAGTAGACGGACTACGACTAGCACAGATACGCAGTATTTT	CASSRRTTTSTDTQYF
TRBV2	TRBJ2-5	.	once	TGTGCCAGTGGGGGCGACTGGGGCCGGGAGACCCAGTACTTC	CASGGDWGRETQYF
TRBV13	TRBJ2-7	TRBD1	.	TGTGCCAGCAGCTTACTGGGGACAGCCTCCTACGAGCAGTACTTC	CASSLLGTASYEQYF
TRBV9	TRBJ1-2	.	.	TGTGCCAGCAGCGTAGATCCGGGCTATGGCTACACCTTC	CASSVDPGYGYTF
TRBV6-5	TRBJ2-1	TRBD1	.	TGTGCCAGCAGCATAGGACAGGGATGGAATGAGCAGTTCTTC	CASSIGQGWNEQFF
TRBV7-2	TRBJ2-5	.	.	TGTGCCAGCAGCCAAGCGAGTGAGACCCAGTACTTC	CASSQASETQYF
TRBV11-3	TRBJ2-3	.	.	TGTGCCAGCAGCCCCCAGGAGGCGTCGGATACGCAGTATTTT	CASSPQEASDTQYF
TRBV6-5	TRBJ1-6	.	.	TGTGCCACGGGGAGGTCACCCCTCCACTTT	CATGRSPLHF
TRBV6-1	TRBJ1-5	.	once	TGTGCCAGCAGTGAATTGGCAGGGAATATTCCCCAGCATTTT	CASSELAGNIPQHF
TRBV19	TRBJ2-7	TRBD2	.	TGTGCCAGTAGCCAGACTAGCGTAAACTCCTACGAGCAGTACTTC	CASSQTSVNSYEQYF
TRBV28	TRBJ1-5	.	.	TGTGCCAGCAAGGGACCAGGGGATCAGCCCCAGCATTTT	CASKGPGDQPQHF
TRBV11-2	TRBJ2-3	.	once	TGTGCCAGCAGCTTTTCAGGCGCAGATACGCAGTATTTT	CASSFSGADTQYF
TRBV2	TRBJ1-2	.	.	TGTGCCAGCAGTGGGGACATCTCTTATGGCTACACCTTC	CASSGDISYGYTF
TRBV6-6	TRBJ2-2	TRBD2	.	TGTGCCAGCATGACTAGCGGGCGCACCGGGGAGCTGTTTTTT	CASMTSGRTGELFF
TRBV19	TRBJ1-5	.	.	TGTGCCAGTAGTATCATTAACCCCTTGAGTCAGCCCCAGCATTTT	CASSIINPLSQPQHF
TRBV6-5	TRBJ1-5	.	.	TGTGCCAGCCGGGACATCGGCAATCAGCCCCAGCATTTT	CASRDIGNQPQHF
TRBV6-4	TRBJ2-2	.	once	TGTGCCAGCAGTGAGACTAGCACCGGGGAGCTGTTTTTT	CASSETSTGELFF
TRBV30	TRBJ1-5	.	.	TGTGCCTGGAGGTTTAGGGGCAGTAGCAATCAGCCCCAGCATTTT	CAWRFRGSSNQPQHF
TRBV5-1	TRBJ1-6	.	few	TGCGCCAGCAGCTTGGACGCCGGTAATTCACCCCTCCACTTT	CASSLDAGNSPLHF
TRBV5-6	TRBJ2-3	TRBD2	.	TGTGCCAGCAGCCGACTAGCGGGAGGGACGGATACGCAGTATTTT	CASSRLAGGTDTQYF
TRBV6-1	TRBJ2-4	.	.	TGTGCCAGCAGTGAAGACAGGGCCTTAGCCAAAAACATTCAGTACTTC	CASSEDRALAKNIQYF
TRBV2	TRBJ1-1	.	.	TGTGCCAGCAGAGCGGACGGCGTACCTGAAGCTTTCTTT	CASRADGVPEAFF